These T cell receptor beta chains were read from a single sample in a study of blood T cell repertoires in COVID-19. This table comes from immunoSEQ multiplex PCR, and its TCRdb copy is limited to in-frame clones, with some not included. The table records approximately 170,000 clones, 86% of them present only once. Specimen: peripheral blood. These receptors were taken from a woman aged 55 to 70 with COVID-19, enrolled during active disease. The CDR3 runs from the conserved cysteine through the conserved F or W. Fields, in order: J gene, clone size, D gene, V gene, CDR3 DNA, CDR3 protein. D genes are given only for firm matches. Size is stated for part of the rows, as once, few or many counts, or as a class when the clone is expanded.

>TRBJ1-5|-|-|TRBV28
TGTGCCAGCAGTTTCGACAGAGGCAATCAGCCCCAGCATTTT
CASSFDRGNQPQHF
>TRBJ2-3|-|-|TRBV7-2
TGTGCCAGCAGCTTAGCGAGGATGTCTGCCGCTAGCACAGATACGCAGTATTTT
CASSLARMSAASTDTQYF
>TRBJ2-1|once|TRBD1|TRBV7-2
TGTGCCAGCAGCTCCTCCGGGACAGAATACAATGAGCAGTTCTTC
CASSSSGTEYNEQFF
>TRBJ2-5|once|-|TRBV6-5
TGTGCCAGCAGTCGTGGAGGCGAGACCCAGTACTTC
CASSRGGETQYF
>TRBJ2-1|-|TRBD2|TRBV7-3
TGTGCCAGCAGCGAGACCGGGACTAGCTCCTACAATGAGCAGTTCTTC
CASSETGTSSYNEQFF
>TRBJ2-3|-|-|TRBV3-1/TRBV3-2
TGTGCCAGCAGAGTCAGGTATTTT
CASRVRYF
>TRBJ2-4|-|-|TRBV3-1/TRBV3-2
TGTGCCAGCAGCCACGAGGGAGGAGGGCCTCTTTTGGGTGGAAACATTCAGTACTTC
CASSHEGGGPLLGGNIQYF
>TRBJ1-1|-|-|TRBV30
TGTGCCTGGAGTGTACTCTCAGGGGCTGAAGCTTTCTTT
CAWSVLSGAEAFF
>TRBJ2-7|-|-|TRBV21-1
TGTGCCAGCAGCAAAGGTACGGGGGAGGGCCTGGGCGAGCAGTACTTC
CASSKGTGEGLGEQYF
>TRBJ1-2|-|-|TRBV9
TGTGCCAGCAGCGTAGCCCAGGGATCCGATGGCTACACCTTC
CASSVAQGSDGYTF
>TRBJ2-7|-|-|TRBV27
TGTGCCAGCCCCCCGGGGTGGTCCTTCCACGAGCAGTACTTC
CASPPGWSFHEQYF
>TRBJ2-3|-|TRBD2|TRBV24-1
TGTGCCACCAGTGATTTGCCCAAGACTAGCGGGAGGAAATCAGATACGCAGTATTTT
CATSDLPKTSGRKSDTQYF
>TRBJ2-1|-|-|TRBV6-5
TGTGCCAGCAGTTACTCGGTCGGACTAGAGCAGTTCTTC
CASSYSVGLEQFF
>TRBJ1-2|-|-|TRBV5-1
TGCGCCAGCAGCTTGCACACCGATAACTATGGCTACACCTTC
CASSLHTDNYGYTF
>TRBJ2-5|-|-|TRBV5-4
TGTGCCAGCAGCTCAGGACTGACTCAAGAGACCCAGTACTTC
CASSSGLTQETQYF
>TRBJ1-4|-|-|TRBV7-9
TGTGCCAGTATACGGGGGGCGGTAGGAGAAAAACTGTTTTTT
CASIRGAVGEKLFF
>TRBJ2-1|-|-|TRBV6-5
TGTGCCAGCACCCCTGACTGGCGGTATAGCAATGAGCAGTTCTTC
CASTPDWRYSNEQFF
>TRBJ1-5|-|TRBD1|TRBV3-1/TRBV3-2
TGTGCCAGCAGCCCCCGGACAGGGTCTCGTTCTCAGCCCCAGCATTTT
CASSPRTGSRSQPQHF
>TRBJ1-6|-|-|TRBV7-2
TGTGCCAGCAGCTTATCGACAGTCAACTCTTCACCCCTCCACTTT
CASSLSTVNSSPLHF
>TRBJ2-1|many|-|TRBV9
TGTGCCAGCAGCGGACTAGTGATAAATGAGCAGTTCTTC
CASSGLVINEQFF
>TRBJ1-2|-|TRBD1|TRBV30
TGTGCCTGGAGTACCCGGACAGGGAAAATTGGTGGCTACACCTTC
CAWSTRTGKIGGYTF
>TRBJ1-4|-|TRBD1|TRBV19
TGTGCCAGTAGAAGAAATAGGGGGCGAGGAAAACTGTTTTTT
CASRRNRGRGKLFF
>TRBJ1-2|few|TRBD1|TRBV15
TGTGCCACCAGCAAAGGGGACAGGGCCAACTATGGCTACACCTTC
CATSKGDRANYGYTF
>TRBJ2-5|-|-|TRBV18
TGTGCCAGCTCACGACTCGAAGAGACCCAGTACTTC
CASSRLEETQYF
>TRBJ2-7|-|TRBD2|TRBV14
TGTGCCAGCAGCCAAGATCTCGCGGGAGGGATCCGGGAGCAGTACTTC
CASSQDLAGGIREQYF
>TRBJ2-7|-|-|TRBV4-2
TGTGCCAGCAGCCAAGCCGGACAAAGAACCTACGAGCAGTACTTC
CASSQAGQRTYEQYF
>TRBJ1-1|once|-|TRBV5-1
TGCGCCAGCAGCTTTGCCCCAAACCGGGAAGCTTTCTTT
CASSFAPNREAFF
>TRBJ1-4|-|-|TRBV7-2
TGTGCCAGCAGCTTAGCGCAGCCAGGGTGGGATGAAAAACTGTTTTTT
CASSLAQPGWDEKLFF
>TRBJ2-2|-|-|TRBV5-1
TGCGCCAGCAGCTTGGACGGTTACGGGGAGCTGTTTTTT
CASSLDGYGELFF
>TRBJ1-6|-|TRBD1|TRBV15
TGTGCCACCAGCAGAGATCTGGGACAGAGCTCCTATAATTCACCCCTCCACTTT
CATSRDLGQSSYNSPLHF
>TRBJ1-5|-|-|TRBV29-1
TGCAGCGCAACGGACAGCCGCGATCAGCCCCAGCATTTT
CSATDSRDQPQHF
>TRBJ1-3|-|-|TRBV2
TGTGCCAGCAGCTCAGGGTTTAGTGGAAACACCATATATTTT
CASSSGFSGNTIYF
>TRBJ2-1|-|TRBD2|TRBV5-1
TGCGCCAGCAGCTCGGGGACTAGCGGGGGGTCCTACAATGAGCAGTTCTTC
CASSSGTSGGSYNEQFF
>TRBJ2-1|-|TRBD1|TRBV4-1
TGCGCCAGCAGCCAGGATCCGGGACAGATTTACAATGAGCAGTTCTTC
CASSQDPGQIYNEQFF
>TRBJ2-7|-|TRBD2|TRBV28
TGTGCCAGCAGTTTAACACGGGTAGCGGGAGTGGACGAGCAGTACTTC
CASSLTRVAGVDEQYF
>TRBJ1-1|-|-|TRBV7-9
TGTGCCAGCAGCTTAGATTCTGGGGCCGGTAGTGGGAACACTGAAGCTTTCTTT
CASSLDSGAGSGNTEAFF
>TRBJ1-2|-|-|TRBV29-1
TGCAGCGCCTCCGGGACAACCTATGGCTACACCTTC
CSASGTTYGYTF
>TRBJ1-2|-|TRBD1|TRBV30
TGTGCCTGGAATGGCAGGGGGTATGGCTACACCTTC
CAWNGRGYGYTF
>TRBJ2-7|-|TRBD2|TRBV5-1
TGCGCCAGCAGCGTCGGACTAGCGGGCGCCTACGAGCAGTACTTC
CASSVGLAGAYEQYF
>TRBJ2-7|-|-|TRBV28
TGTGCCAGCGGGCCCTACGAGCAGTACTTC
CASGPYEQYF
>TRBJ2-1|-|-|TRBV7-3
TGTGCCAGCAGCTTAACCCCGCGGAATGAGCAGTTCTTC
CASSLTPRNEQFF
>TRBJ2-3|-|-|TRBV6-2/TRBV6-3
TGTGCCAGCAGTACCCGTCTTCAGGGAAACACAGATACGCAGTATTTT
CASSTRLQGNTDTQYF
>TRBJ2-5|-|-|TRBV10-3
TGTGCCATCAGTGTAGGGGAAGAGACCCAGTACTTC
CAISVGEETQYF
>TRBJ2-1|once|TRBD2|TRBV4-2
TGTGCCAGCAGCCGCGCCGGGACTAGCGGGAATTATGAGCAGTTCTTC
CASSRAGTSGNYEQFF
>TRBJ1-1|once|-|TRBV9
TGTGCCAGCAGCCCCAGACAGAACACTGAAGCTTTCTTT
CASSPRQNTEAFF
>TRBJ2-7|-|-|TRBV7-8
TGTGCCAGCAGCCCTTCCCTAGGAACCTACGAGCAGTACTTC
CASSPSLGTYEQYF
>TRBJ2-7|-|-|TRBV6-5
TGTGCCAGCAGTTACTCGACTAGCTACGAGCAGTACTTC
CASSYSTSYEQYF
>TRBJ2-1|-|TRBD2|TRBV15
TGTGCCACCTCGGGGGGAGAGCAGTTCTTC
CATSGGEQFF
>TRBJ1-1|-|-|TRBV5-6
TGTGCCAGCAGCTTGGTGGAGTTTGAAGCTTTCTTT
CASSLVEFEAFF
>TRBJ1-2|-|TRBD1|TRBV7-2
TGTGCCAGCAGCCAGTTCCTGACAGGGGTTAACTATGGCTACACCTTC
CASSQFLTGVNYGYTF